One and the same sample provided the 16 T cell receptor beta chains below, sequenced in a study of T cell repertoires in cytomegalovirus infection. Their specific antigens are unknown. One entry per CDR3 protein results from TCRdb running MiXCR on the reads. The table lists about 100,000 distinct CDR3 sequences, 25% to 35% of them singletons. The source was CD8+ T cells from cultured PBMCs, collected from culture after CMV antigen stimulation. The receptors were sampled from a human donor in good health (CMV status not recorded). Some clones in this sample may be carry-over from other donors' samples.

This clonotype was observed a handful of times. The J gene is TRBJ2-5, the V gene TRBV12-3 or TRBV12-4; 7 nucleotides match TRBD1. J gave up 1 base and V 2 bases, and 7 bases lay outside the gene matches. The length of the CDR3 is 16 residues. CDR3 region: CASSLSHRGSQETQYF. The CDR3 nucleotides are TGTGCCAGCAGTTTATCCCACAGGGGAAGCCAAGAGACCCAGTACTTC.

The chain employs TRBV7-6 and TRBJ2-1; 9 bases agree with TRBD2. CDR1 is SGHVS, CDR2 FNYEAQ, per germline. After removal of 3 bases from V and 10 bases from J, the junction contained 4 bases not matched to a gene. CDR3 size: 13 residues. As DNA, the CDR3 is TGTGCCAGCAGCTTGCGGGGGGGATTGGAGCAGTTCTTC. Translating it yields CASSLRGGLEQFF.

About this clonotype itself: A clone one base away is much larger, so this may be a read error. The chain has TRBV6-1 and TRBJ1-4; D is unresolved. Germline V gene data show CDR1 as MNHNS and CDR2 as SASEGT. The CDR3 has 12 residues. V lost 6 bases and J 0 bases, leaving 2 bases between the germline ends. CDR3 DNA: TGTGCCAGCAGGGCAACTAATGAAAAACTGTTTTTT. It specifies CASRATNEKLFF.

In its sample, this clonotype was seen a few times. This chain joins TRBV28 and TRBJ1-1, with a weak D call TRBD1 (5 bases). CDR3 size: 14 residues. V was clipped by 2 bases and J by 4 bases, with 11 bases between them. Germline V gives CDR1 MDHEN, CDR2 SYDVKM. CDR3 sequence reads: CASSLMGQSTEAFF. As DNA, the CDR3 is TGTGCCAGCAGTTTAATGGGGCAAAGCACTGAAGCTTTCTTT.

This clonotype showed up just a few times. The chain links TRBV7-2 to TRBJ1-2; D possibly corresponds to TRBD1 (5 bases). Germline CDR1 SGHTA, CDR2 FQGNSA. The CDR3 contains 15 residues. V lost 5 bases to trimming and J lost 6 bases, with 19 bases between them. This CDR3 is CASSPQPQGMDGYTF. The CDR3 DNA is TGTGCCAGCAGCCCCCAGCCCCAGGGTATGGATGGCTACACCTTC.

This clonotype was recorded a few times. The genes are TRBV27 and TRBJ1-2, with a tentative D call TRBD1 (6 bases). Germline V gene data show CDR1 as MNHEY and CDR2 as SMNVEV (reference sequence). Trimming left V 5 bases short and J 3 bases short, with 16 bases between. This CDR3 has 15 amino acids. The CDR3 nucleotides read TGTGCCAGCAGTACCGGGGGACACCTCTACTATGGCTACACCTTC. As protein: CASSTGGHLYYGYTF.

This clonotype showed up many times. V is TRBV7-8 and J is TRBJ2-1; D gene ambiguous. The length of the CDR3 is 18 residues. Germline V gene sequence: CDR1 SGHVS, CDR2 FQNEAQ. V gave up 5 bases and J gave up 0 bases, with 20 bases separating them. This CDR3 is CASSNPGPAISSYNEQFF. CDR3 in DNA: TGTGCCAGCAGCAACCCGGGCCCCGCGATAAGCTCCTACAATGAGCAGTTCTTC. Full variable domain (outside the CDR3, taken from reference TRBV7-8 and TRBJ2-1): GAGVSQSPRYKVAKRGQDVALRCDPISGHVSLFWYQQALGQGPEFLTYFQNEAQLDKSGLPSDRFFAERPEGSVSTLKIQRTQQEDSAVYLCASSNPGPAISSYNEQFFGPGTRLTVL.

A few counts support this clonotype. The J gene is TRBJ2-4, the V gene TRBV7-2, with 8 bases fitting TRBD2. After removal of 1 base from V and 0 bases from J, the junction contained 5 bases not matched to a gene. This CDR3 contains 17 residues. Germline lookup yields CDR1 SGHTA and CDR2 FQGNSA. The CDR3 is CASSLVRAGVAKNIQYF. In DNA, the CDR3 is TGTGCCAGCAGCTTAGTTCGAGCGGGGGTAGCCAAAAACATTCAGTACTTC.

This clonotype was seen more than once but under ten times. CDR3 region: CASSVGGRGTDTQYF. The DNA for the CDR3 is TGTGCCAGCAGTGTGGGGGGCAGGGGCACAGATACGCAGTATTTT. The rearrangement uses TRBV27 and TRBJ2-3, with D perhaps matching TRBD1 or TRBD2 (6 bases each). V was trimmed by 5 bases and J by 1 base, leaving 13 bases between them. CDR3 length: 15 amino acids. The germline CDR1 and CDR2 sequences are MNHEY and SMNVEV (reference sequence).

This clonotype was counted many times. The rearrangement links TRBV5-5 to TRBJ1-1, with D unclear. The CDR3 totals 15 residues. V lost 0 bases and J lost 1, with 10 bases in between. The germline V gene encodes CDR1 SGHKS and CDR2 YYEKEE (reference sequence). Here the CDR3 reads CASSLVNSKNTEAFF. The CDR3 nucleotides read TGTGCCAGCAGCTTGGTCAACAGTAAGAACACTGAAGCTTTCTTT.

This clonotype has at least ten counts. CDR3 loop: CASSLTGVNQPQHF. CDR3 DNA sequence: TGTGCCAGCAGTTTGACAGGGGTGAATCAGCCCCAGCATTTT. This chain links TRBV27 with TRBJ1-5; TRBD1 matches 8 bases. J lost 4 bases, V lost 3 bases, and 2 bases had no gene match. The length of the CDR3 is 14 residues. CDR1 and CDR2 from the germline V gene are MNHEY and SMNVEV (reference sequence).

This clonotype came up many times. The chain recombines TRBV7-2 with TRBJ2-5; D is unresolved. V lost 3 bases and J 5 bases, leaving 4 bases between the germline ends. The V gene's germline CDR1 is SGHTA and CDR2 FQGNSA. The CDR3 contains 11 residues. In DNA form, the CDR3 reads TGTGCCAGCAGCTTCGCGGAGACCCAGTACTTC. Residues: CASSFAETQYF.

This clonotype was seen a few times. This rearrangement joins TRBV7-9 to TRBJ2-1; 7 nucleotides agree with TRBD1. The CDR3 extends over 15 amino acids. The V gene's germline CDR1 is SEHNR and CDR2 FQNEAQ (reference sequence). Trimming at V came to 5 bases and at J to 5 bases, leaving 9 bases not matched to a gene. This CDR3 is CASSPTGTANNEQFF. For the CDR3, the DNA is TGTGCCAGCAGCCCGACCGGGACAGCTAACAATGAGCAGTTCTTC.

This clonotype has more than one count but fewer than ten. The chain carries TRBV5-5 and TRBJ1-3; weak D call: TRBD1 (5 bases). This CDR3 comprises 15 residues. Germline V gene lookup returns CDR1 SGHKS and CDR2 YYEKEE (reference sequence). V was shortened by 4 bases and J by 1 base, with 12 bases between the two germline ends. The CDR3 is CASSLTVLSGNTIYF. In DNA, the CDR3 is TGTGCCAGCAGCCTGACAGTACTTTCTGGAAACACCATATATTTT.

V usage is TRBV6-6 and J usage is TRBJ1-1; 8 positions agree with TRBD1. V shed 0 bases, J shed 4 bases, and the junction held 7 bases outside the gene matches. Germline V lookup: CDR1 MNHNY, CDR2 SVGAGI (reference sequence). The CDR3 extends over 16 amino acids. CDR3 nucleotide sequence: TGTGCCAGCAGTTACTCCCGACAGGGGCCCGGCACTGAAGCTTTCTTT. The encoded protein is CASSYSRQGPGTEAFF.

V usage is TRBV29-1 and J usage is TRBJ1-1; 7 bases are a match to TRBD1. The CDR3 is 12 residues long. The germline V gene encodes CDR1 SQVTM and CDR2 ANQGSEA. V was pared by 7 bases and J by 4 bases, with 6 bases of the junction left unmatched. The CDR3 nucleotides read TGCAGCGGGAGGGACAGCTCCACTGAAGCTTTCTTT. Its translation is CSGRDSSTEAFF. Variable domain in full (rest from reference TRBV29-1 and TRBJ1-1): SAVISQKPSRDICQRGTSLTIQCQVDSQVTMMFWYRQQPGQSLTLIATANQGSEATYESGFVIDKFPISRPNLTFSTLTVSNMSPEDSSIYLCSGRDSSTEAFFGQGTRLTVV.